These 8 T cell receptor beta chains share one sample of origin, sequenced in a study of OX40 agonist ivuxolimab in advanced cancers. Repertoires were generated with immunoSEQ multiplex PCR, while TCRdb's copy carries only in-frame clones and drops some. The data show some 97,000 clones, 90% seen once. The sequences come from CD4+ or CD8+ T cells sorted from blood, collected in a trial of the OX40 agonist ivuxolimab. These receptors all come from an adult with an advanced solid tumor such as melanoma, head and neck, liver or kidney cancer.

V and J are TRBV18 and TRBJ1-1; weak D call: TRBD1 (5 bases). With 0 bases removed from V and 3 bases from J, the gap between germline ends came to 8 bases. CDR3 size: 14 residues. Germline lookup yields CDR1 KGHSH and CDR2 LQKENI. CDR3 sequence reads: CASSPPSGYTEAFF. The CDR3 DNA reads as TGTGCCAGCTCACCACCGTCAGGGTACACTGAAGCTTTCTTT.

V and J are TRBV5-1 and TRBJ2-1, with D perhaps TRBD1 or TRBD2 (6 bases each). The CDR3 is 16 amino acids. Trimming shortened V by 2 bases and J by 2 bases, and 14 bases separated the two germline ends. Germline V gene sequence: CDR1 SGHRS, CDR2 YFSETQ. CDR3 sequence: CASSLLPRDTYNEQFF. The CDR3 DNA reads TGCGCCAGCAGCTTACTTCCGCGGGACACCTACAATGAGCAGTTCTTC.

This sequence joins TRBV28 and TRBJ2-7; no clear D gene. Germline V CDR1 and CDR2: MDHEN, SYDVKM. V was trimmed by 5 bases and J by 7 bases, leaving 15 bases between them. CDR3 length equals 13 residues. CDR3 loop: CASSPVLVGEQYF. CDR3 in DNA: TGTGCCAGCAGTCCCGTCCTAGTAGGGGAGCAGTACTTC.

V gene TRBV7-9 combines with J gene TRBJ2-7; TRBD2 matches 9 bases. The germline V gene has CDR1 SEHNR and CDR2 FQNEAQ (reference sequence). V shed 5 bases, J shed 1 base, and the junction held 6 bases outside the gene matches. The CDR3 has 15 amino acids. CDR3 residues: CASSRLTSGSYEQYF. The CDR3 DNA reads as TGTGCCAGCAGCCGATTGACTAGCGGATCCTACGAGCAGTACTTC. Based on the CDR3 plus reference TRBV7-9 and TRBJ2-7, the full variable domain is DTGVSQNPRHKITKRGQNVTFRCDPISEHNRLYWYRQTLGQGPEFLTYFQNEAQLEKSRLLSDRFSAERPKGSFSTLEIQRTEQGDSAMYLCASSRLTSGSYEQYFGPGTRLTVT.

The chain has TRBV5-1 and TRBJ2-5, with TRBD2 as a possible D gene (6 bases). The DNA end favors TRBJ2-7, so the J call may be wrong. The CDR3 consists of 16 residues. Germline CDR1 is SGHRS and CDR2 is YFSETQ. The CDR3 region is CASSLLPSDLTYEQYF. The DNA of the CDR3 is TGCGCCAGCAGCTTGTTGCCTAGCGACCTAACCTACGAGCAGTACTTC.

The chain links TRBV7-2 to TRBJ2-7; D gene uncertain. Germline CDR1 SGHTA, CDR2 FQGNSA. Trimming took 3 bases from V and 7 from J, leaving 13 bases between them. The CDR3 loop spans 13 amino acids. CDR3 bases: TGTGCCAGCAGCTTGAATGCGGTCAGGGAGCAGTACTTC. Protein: CASSLNAVREQYF.

The chain is built from TRBV6-6 and TRBJ2-7; maybe TRBD2 (5 bases). Per germline, CDR1 MNHNY and CDR2 SVGAGI (reference sequence). This CDR3 has 16 residues. The V end was cut by 7 bases, the J end by 3 bases, with 22 bases between. The DNA of the CDR3 is TGTGCCAGCACCACTTTTTCCCGGGGTGCGAACTACGAGCAGTACTTC. Its protein is CASTTFSRGANYEQYF.

The chain couples TRBV7-9 to TRBJ1-4, with 9 bases identical to TRBD1. The V segment lost 5 bases and the J segment 8 bases; nucleotides outside the gene matches: 6. There are 14 residues in the CDR3. CDR1 is SEHNR, CDR2 FQNEAQ, per germline (reference sequence). The CDR3 reads CASSLQGAAEKLFF. CDR3 bases: TGTGCCAGCAGCCTACAGGGGGCAGCCGAAAAACTGTTTTTT.